This TCR beta chain was found in a study of shared clonotypes between healthy human individuals. This clone was counted once. An even split of each subset's genomic DNA across several immunoSEQ plates was performed. Assay: immunoSEQ multiplex PCR; the TCRdb copy retains only in-frame clones and omits some. The sample contains around 1.9 million clones, just over 90% of which appear only once. The CDR3 extends over 16 amino acids. V was shortened by 1 base and J by 8 bases, with 18 bases between the two germline ends. Germline V gives CDR1 PRHDT, CDR2 FYEKMQ (reference sequence). Naive-designated CD8 cells lacked CD45RO, were positively enriched for CCR7, and omitted terminally differentiated effector memory CD45RA+ cells.

The chain employs TRBV13 and TRBJ2-1; no reliable D call. The TCR originated in a man younger than 35 in good health. Some clones in this sample may be carry-over from other donors' samples. The sample consisted of naive CD8+ T cells from PBMCs. The CDR3 region has the DNA TGTGCCAGCAGCTTAGACCAGCGCCAGCTCAGCGATGAGCAGTTCTTC. It is translated as CASSLDQRQLSDEQFF. Full variable domain (outside the CDR3, taken from reference TRBV13 and TRBJ2-1): AAGVIQSPRHLIKEKRETATLKCYPIPRHDTVYWYQQGPGQDPQFLISFYEKMQSDKGSIPDRFSAQQFSDYHSELNMSSLELGDSALYFCASSLDQRQLSDEQFFGPGTRLTVL.